The 12 T cell receptor beta chains given below trace back to one sample, sequenced in a study of blood T cell repertoires in COVID-19. This table comes from immunoSEQ multiplex PCR, and its TCRdb copy is limited to in-frame clones, with some not included. This sample carries hundreds of thousands of clones, roughly 87% of them seen once, and the ten largest clones take around 6%. Sequenced input: PBMCs or T cells enriched from blood (not recorded which). Source of these receptors: a woman in her twenties or thirties with acute COVID-19.

J is TRBJ2-7 and V is TRBV7-9; 12 positions agree with TRBD1. Germline V lookup: CDR1 SEHNR, CDR2 FQNEAQ (reference sequence). J gave up 3 bases and V 0 bases, and 6 bases lay outside the gene matches. The CDR3 totals 17 residues. CDR3 in amino acids: CASSLAAGQGALYEQYF. The CDR3 bases are TGTGCCAGCAGCTTAGCGGCGGGACAGGGGGCCCTCTACGAGCAGTACTTC. Complete variable domain (other parts from reference TRBV7-9 and TRBJ2-7): DTGVSQNPRHKITKRGQNVTFRCDPISEHNRLYWYRQTLGQGPEFLTYFQNEAQLEKSRLLSDRFSAERPKGSFSTLEIQRTEQGDSAMYLCASSLAAGQGALYEQYFGPGTRLTVT.

The chain couples TRBV10-3 to TRBJ2-1, with D maybe TRBD2 (6 bases). Germline V lookup: CDR1 ENHRY, CDR2 SYGVKD. Trimming cost V 0 bases and J 2 bases, with 11 bases left between them. The CDR3 spans 16 residues. Here the CDR3 reads CAISESTGGTYNEQFF. CDR3 coding DNA: TGTGCCATCAGTGAGTCGACTGGGGGGACCTACAATGAGCAGTTCTTC.

The rearrangement joins TRBV7-9 to TRBJ2-1, with D possibly matching TRBD1 (6 bases). The length of the CDR3 is 12 residues. Germline assignment: CDR1 SEHNR and CDR2 FQNEAQ (reference sequence). Trimming took 4 bases from V and 8 from J, leaving 9 bases between them. CDR3 DNA: TGTGCCAGCAGCTCTCAGGGGTATGAGCAGTTCTTC. Its protein product is CASSSQGYEQFF.

The V gene is TRBV7-9, the J gene TRBJ1-3; D may be TRBD1 (6 bases). Germline-derived CDR1 and CDR2 are SEHNR and FQNEAQ (reference sequence). The CDR3 covers 17 residues. The V gene lost 5 bases and the J gene lost 0 bases, with 17 bases spanning the gap. Written as DNA, the CDR3 is TGTGCCAGCAGCGCACGCTTGCGGGGGCTCTCTGGAAACACCATATATTTT. Amino acids: CASSARLRGLSGNTIYF.

V usage is TRBV19 and J usage is TRBJ2-5; TRBD1 matches 7 bases. The length of the CDR3 is 14 residues. CDR1 is LNHDA and CDR2 is SQIVND in the germline V gene (reference sequence). V was clipped by 9 bases and J by 1 base; unmatched bases: 8. CDR3 sequence reads: CASRSQGRQETQYF. In DNA, the CDR3 is TGTGCCAGCAGATCACAGGGGCGCCAAGAGACCCAGTACTTC.

CDR3 nucleotide sequence: TGCGCCAGCAGCAGAACCCAGCGGGCTAGCACAGATACGCAGTATTTT. Residues: CASSRTQRASTDTQYF. The gene calls are TRBV5-1 and TRBJ2-3; a possible D gene is TRBD2 (6 bases). The length of the CDR3 is 16 residues. The ends were cut back, 4 bases at V and 0 bases at J, with 15 bases in the middle. The germline V gene encodes CDR1 SGHRS and CDR2 YFSETQ. The whole variable domain, filled in from reference TRBV5-1 and TRBJ2-3, reads KAGVTQTPRYLIKTRGQQVTLSCSPISGHRSVSWYQQTPGQGLQFLFEYFSETQRNKGNFPGRFSGRQFSNSRSEMNVSTLELGDSALYLCASSRTQRASTDTQYFGPGTRLTVL.

Sample share makes this clone medium-sized (0.01 to 0.1%). This sequence joins TRBV28 and TRBJ2-3, with TRBD1 matching over 7 bases. The ends lost 4 bases at V and 0 bases at J; junction bases unmatched: 4. The CDR3 is 15 residues long. CDR1 and CDR2 (germline): MDHEN, SYDVKM. The CDR3 region has the DNA TGTGCCAGCAGTTATGAGGGGGCTAGCACAGATACGCAGTATTTT. The encoded protein is CASSYEGASTDTQYF.

The gene calls are TRBV5-6 and TRBJ1-1; D call uncertain. Between the trimmed V and J ends, which lost 2 bases and 7 bases, there was a span of 9 bases. This CDR3 has 12 amino acids. The V gene's germline CDR1 is SGHDT and CDR2 YYEEEE. In DNA, the CDR3 is TGTGCCAGCAGCTTACCCAACTATGAAGCTTTCTTT. Protein: CASSLPNYEAFF.

The CDR3 protein is CAIQLAAYNEQFF. Here the CDR3 DNA reads TGTGCCATCCAACTAGCGGCATACAATGAGCAGTTCTTC. This chain links TRBV28 with TRBJ2-1; the match to TRBD2 covers 8 bases. The CDR3 runs to 13 residues. The germline V gene has CDR1 MDHEN and CDR2 SYDVKM. V shed 10 bases and J 4 bases; nucleotides not matched to a gene: 6.

The chain uses TRBV28 and TRBJ2-2; 8 bases are shared with TRBD2. V was pared by 6 bases and J by 6 bases, with 9 bases of the junction left unmatched. Germline V lookup: CDR1 MDHEN, CDR2 SYDVKM. There are 15 residues in the CDR3. DNA of the CDR3: TGTGCCAGCAGCCCGGGACTAGGCCGTTCCGGGGAGCTGTTTTTT. Translating gives CASSPGLGRSGELFF.

The chain joins TRBV28 to TRBJ1-1, with D unresolved. With 3 bases removed from V and 1 base from J, the gap between germline ends came to 9 bases. The CDR3 length is 14 residues. Germline CDR1 is MDHEN and CDR2 is SYDVKM. CDR3 sequence reads: CASSFGMRNTEAFF. DNA for the CDR3: TGTGCCAGCAGTTTCGGGATGAGGAACACTGAAGCTTTCTTT.

The chain carries TRBV6-5 and TRBJ2-5; tentatively, D is TRBD2 (6 bases). The germline V and J ends were trimmed by 4 bases and 6 bases, with 18 bases remaining between them. Germline CDR1 and CDR2: MNHEY and SVGAGI. The CDR3 length is 15 residues. CDR3 sequence: CASSFGTPGSKTQYF. In DNA form, the CDR3 reads TGTGCCAGCAGTTTTGGGACTCCAGGCTCAAAGACCCAGTACTTC.